The rows below give T cell receptor beta chains drawn from one sample of a study of shared clonotypes between healthy human individuals. The assay was immunoSEQ multiplex PCR, and TCRdb's table has in-frame clones only and misses some. The sample shows some 1.4 million clones, 96% of them seen only once. Sequenced: naive CD4+ T cells sorted from blood. These TCRs come from a man under 40 in good health. CDR3s include the opening cysteine and the closing phenylalanine or tryptophan. The D gene is left open where the match is weak. The size entry is marked missing in some rows and otherwise reads once, few, many or a size class.

J,V,size,D,CDR3,DNA
TRBJ2-3,TRBV5-8,-,TRBD1,CASSFTGATDTQYF,TGTGCCAGCAGCTTCACAGGGGCCACAGATACGCAGTATTTT
TRBJ1-1,TRBV11-2,-,-,CASSLDGGPGWGDTEAFF,TGTGCCAGCAGCTTAGATGGAGGGCCCGGGTGGGGGGACACTGAAGCTTTCTTT
TRBJ2-1,TRBV18,-,TRBD1,CASSPVLIQGPTLDEQFF,TGTGCCAGCTCACCTGTTTTGATACAGGGGCCAACATTAGATGAGCAGTTCTTC
TRBJ2-5,TRBV9,few,-,CASSVDTQETQYF,TGTGCCAGCAGCGTTGATACTCAGGAGACCCAGTACTTC
TRBJ2-5,TRBV18,-,TRBD2,CASSPLSGAGETQYF,TGTGCCAGCTCACCTCTAAGCGGGGCGGGAGAGACCCAGTACTTC
TRBJ2-1,TRBV19,-,TRBD1,CASSLSDRGYNEQFF,TGTGCCAGTAGTCTCAGTGACAGGGGATACAATGAGCAGTTCTTC
TRBJ2-5,TRBV15,-,-,CATSVTPNQETQYF,TGTGCCACCAGCGTGACACCAAACCAAGAGACCCAGTACTTC
TRBJ1-1,TRBV2,-,-,CASSGQTNTEAFF,TGTGCCAGCAGTGGCCAGACGAACACTGAAGCTTTCTTT
TRBJ2-7,TRBV5-1,once,-,CASSLLGSSYEQYF,TGCGCCAGCAGCTTGTTAGGGTCCTCCTACGAGCAGTACTTC
TRBJ1-1,TRBV18,-,TRBD1,CASSRGTGSGAEAFF,TGTGCCAGCTCACGAGGGACAGGATCCGGCGCTGAAGCTTTCTTT
TRBJ1-1,TRBV28,-,-,CASGLRYRNTEAFF,TGTGCCAGCGGTCTCCGATACAGGAACACTGAAGCTTTCTTT
TRBJ2-7,TRBV7-8,-,TRBD1,CASSAPAGGNYKQYF,TGTGCCAGCAGCGCCCCGGCAGGGGGAAACTACAAGCAGTACTTC